The 2 T cell receptor beta chains given below trace back to one sample, sequenced in a study of human T cells and chemical hapten exposure. TCRdb recomputed calls from the RACE reads with MiXCR, one row per CDR3 protein. The table lists 95,000 to 100,000 distinct CDR3 sequences, approximately 13% of them singletons, with 2.1% in the top ten. Regarding time point: patch test 1, 2 weeks after DPC sensitization. The treatment was: therapeutic diphenylcyclopropenone sensitization with weekly scalp DPC. Specimen: whole blood, collected in connection with sensitization to the hapten diphenylcyclopropenone (DPC). These receptors were collected from a woman in her thirties or forties with alopecia areata. Some clones in this sample may be carry-over from other donors' samples.

This clonotype came up a few times. One end of the junction fails to match germline, which may point to a read error. The chain combines TRBV7-7 with TRBJ2-5; D remains ambiguous. CDR1 SSHAT and CDR2 FNYEAQ come from the germline V gene (reference sequence). The CDR3 runs to 13 residues. CDR3 sequence (DNA): TGTGCTAGCAGCTTTCAGGTCCAAGAGACCCAGTACTTC. Its translation: CASSFQVQETQYF.

This clonotype was counted many times. V gene TRBV18 combines with J gene TRBJ2-7, with 8 bases fitting TRBD1. Germline CDR1 is KGHSH and CDR2 is LQKENI. Unmatched junction bases numbered 2, after V lost 3 bases and J lost 1 base. The CDR3 has 14 residues. The DNA for the CDR3 is TGTGCCAGCTCACCTACAGGGGGTTCCTACGAGCAGTACTTC. Residues: CASSPTGGSYEQYF.